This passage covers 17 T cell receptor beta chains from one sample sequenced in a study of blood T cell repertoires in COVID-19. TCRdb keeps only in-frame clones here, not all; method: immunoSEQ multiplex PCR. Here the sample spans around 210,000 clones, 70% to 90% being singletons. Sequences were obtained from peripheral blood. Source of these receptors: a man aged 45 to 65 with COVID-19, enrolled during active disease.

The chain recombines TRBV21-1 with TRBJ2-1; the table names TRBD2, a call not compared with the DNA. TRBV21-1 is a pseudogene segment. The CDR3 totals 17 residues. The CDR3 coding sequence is TGTGCCAGCAGCGAAAGGTGGGCTAGCGGGGGGTACAATGAGCAGTTCTTC. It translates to CASSERWASGGYNEQFF.

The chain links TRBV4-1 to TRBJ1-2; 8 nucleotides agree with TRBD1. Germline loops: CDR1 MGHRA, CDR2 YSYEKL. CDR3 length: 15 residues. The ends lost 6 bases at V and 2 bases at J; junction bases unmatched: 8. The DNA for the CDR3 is TGCGCCAGCAGACTTCCTGGACAGGGAAACTATGGCTACACCTTC. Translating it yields CASRLPGQGNYGYTF.

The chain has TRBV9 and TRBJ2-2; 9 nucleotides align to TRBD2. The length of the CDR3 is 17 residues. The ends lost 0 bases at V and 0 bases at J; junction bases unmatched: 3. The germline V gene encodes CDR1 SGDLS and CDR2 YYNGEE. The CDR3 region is CASSVVAGGTNTGELFF. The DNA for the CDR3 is TGTGCCAGCAGCGTAGTGGCGGGAGGGACGAACACCGGGGAGCTGTTTTTT. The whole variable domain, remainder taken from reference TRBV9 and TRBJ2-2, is DSGVTQTPKHLITATGQRVTLRCSPRSGDLSVYWYQQSLDQGLQFLIQYYNGEERAKGNILERFSAQQFPDLHSELNLSSLELGDSALYFCASSVVAGGTNTGELFFGEGSRLTVL.

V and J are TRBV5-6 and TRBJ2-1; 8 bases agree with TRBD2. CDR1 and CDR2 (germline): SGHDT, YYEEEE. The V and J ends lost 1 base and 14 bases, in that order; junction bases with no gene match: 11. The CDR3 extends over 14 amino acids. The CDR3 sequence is CASSLQGSGIAEFF. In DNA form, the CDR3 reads TGTGCCAGCAGCTTGCAGGGTAGCGGGATCGCCGAGTTCTTC. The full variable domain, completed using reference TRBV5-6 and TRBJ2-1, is DAGVTQSPTHLIKTRGQQVTLRCSPKSGHDTVSWYQQALGQGPQFIFQYYEEEERQRGNFPDRFSGHQFPNYSSELNVNALLLGDSALYLCASSLQGSGIAEFFGPGTRLTVL.

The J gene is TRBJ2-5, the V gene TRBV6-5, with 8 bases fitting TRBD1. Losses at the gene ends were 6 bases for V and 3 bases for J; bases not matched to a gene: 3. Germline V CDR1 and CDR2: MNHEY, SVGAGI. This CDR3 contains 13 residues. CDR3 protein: CASSQQGEETQYF. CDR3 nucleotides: TGTGCCAGCAGCCAACAGGGGGAAGAGACCCAGTACTTC.

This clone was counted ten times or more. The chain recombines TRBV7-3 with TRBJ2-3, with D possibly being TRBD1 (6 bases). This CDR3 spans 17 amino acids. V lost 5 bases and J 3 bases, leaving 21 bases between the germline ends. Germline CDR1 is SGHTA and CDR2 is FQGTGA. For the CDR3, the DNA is TGTGCCAGCAGCCCAGGGGCGTTTGCCTCTCCGACAGATACGCAGTATTTT. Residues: CASSPGAFASPTDTQYF.

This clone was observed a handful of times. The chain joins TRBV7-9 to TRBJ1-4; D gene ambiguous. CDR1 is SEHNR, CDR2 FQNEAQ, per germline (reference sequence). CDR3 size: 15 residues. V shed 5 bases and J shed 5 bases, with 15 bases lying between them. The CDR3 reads CASSQNRRANEKLFF. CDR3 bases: TGTGCCAGCAGCCAGAACCGGAGGGCAAATGAAAAACTGTTTTTT.

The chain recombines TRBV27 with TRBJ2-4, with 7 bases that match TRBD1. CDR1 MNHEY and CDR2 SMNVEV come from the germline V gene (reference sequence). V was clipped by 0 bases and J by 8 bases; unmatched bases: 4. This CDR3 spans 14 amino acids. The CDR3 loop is CASSLSNRGDIQYF. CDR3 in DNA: TGTGCCAGCAGTTTATCGAACAGGGGTGACATTCAGTACTTC.

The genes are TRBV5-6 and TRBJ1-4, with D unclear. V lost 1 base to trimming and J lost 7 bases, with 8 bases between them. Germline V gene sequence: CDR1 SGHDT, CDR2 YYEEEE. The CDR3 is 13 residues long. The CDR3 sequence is CASSLRTAEKLFF. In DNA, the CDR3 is TGTGCCAGCAGCTTGAGGACTGCTGAAAAACTGTTTTTT.

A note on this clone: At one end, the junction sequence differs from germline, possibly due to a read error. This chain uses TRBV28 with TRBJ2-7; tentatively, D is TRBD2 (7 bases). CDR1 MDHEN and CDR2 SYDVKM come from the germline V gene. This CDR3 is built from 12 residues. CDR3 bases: TGTGCCAGCAACGTAGGGGGGGGGCTTATCGACTTC. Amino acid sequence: CASNVGGGLIDF.

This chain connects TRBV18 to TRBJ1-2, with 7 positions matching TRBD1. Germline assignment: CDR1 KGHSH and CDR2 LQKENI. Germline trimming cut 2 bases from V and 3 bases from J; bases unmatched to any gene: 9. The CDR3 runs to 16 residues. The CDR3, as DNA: TGTGCCAGCTCACCAAGAAACGGGGACAGCTACTATGGCTACACCTTC. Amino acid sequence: CASSPRNGDSYYGYTF. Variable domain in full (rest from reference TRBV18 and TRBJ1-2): NAGVMQNPRHLVRRRGQEARLRCSPMKGHSHVYWYRQLPEEGLKFMVYLQKENIIDESGMPKERFSAEFPKEGPSILRIQQVVRGDSAAYFCASSPRNGDSYYGYTFGSGTRLTVV.

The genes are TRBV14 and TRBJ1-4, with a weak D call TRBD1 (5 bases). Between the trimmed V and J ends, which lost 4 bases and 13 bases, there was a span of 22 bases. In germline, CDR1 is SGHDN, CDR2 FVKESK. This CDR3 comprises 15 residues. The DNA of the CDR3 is TGTGCCAGCAGCCCCGCCCTGGGGCAAGTTACGGGACTGTTTTTT. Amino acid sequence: CASSPALGQVTGLFF.

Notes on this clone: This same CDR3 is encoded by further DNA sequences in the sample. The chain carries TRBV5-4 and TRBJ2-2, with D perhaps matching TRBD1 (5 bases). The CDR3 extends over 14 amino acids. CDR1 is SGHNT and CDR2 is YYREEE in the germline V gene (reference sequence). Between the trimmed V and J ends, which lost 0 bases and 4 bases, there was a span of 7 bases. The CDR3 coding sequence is TGTGCCAGCAGCTTGGGGCAGGGCACCGGGGAGCTGTTTTTT. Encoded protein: CASSLGQGTGELFF.

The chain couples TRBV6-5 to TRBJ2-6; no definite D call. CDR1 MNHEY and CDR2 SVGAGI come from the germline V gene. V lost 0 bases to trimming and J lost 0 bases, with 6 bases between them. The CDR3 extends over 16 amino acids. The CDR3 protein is CASSYSRRSGANVLTF. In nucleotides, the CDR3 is TGTGCCAGCAGTTACTCGAGGCGCTCTGGGGCCAACGTCCTGACTTTC.

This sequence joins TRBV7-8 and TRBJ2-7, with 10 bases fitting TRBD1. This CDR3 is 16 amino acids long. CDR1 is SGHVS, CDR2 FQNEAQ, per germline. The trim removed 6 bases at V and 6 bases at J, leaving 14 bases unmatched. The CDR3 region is CASRTGTGEWIGEQYF. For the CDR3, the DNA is TGTGCCAGCAGAACCGGGACAGGGGAGTGGATCGGCGAGCAGTACTTC.

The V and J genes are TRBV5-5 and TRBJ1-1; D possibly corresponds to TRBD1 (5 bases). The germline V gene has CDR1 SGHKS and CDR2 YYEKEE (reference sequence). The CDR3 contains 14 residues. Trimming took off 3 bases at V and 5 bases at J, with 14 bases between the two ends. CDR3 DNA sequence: TGTGCCAGCAGCTCGGGGGACGTATTTACTGAAGCTTTCTTT. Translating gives CASSSGDVFTEAFF.

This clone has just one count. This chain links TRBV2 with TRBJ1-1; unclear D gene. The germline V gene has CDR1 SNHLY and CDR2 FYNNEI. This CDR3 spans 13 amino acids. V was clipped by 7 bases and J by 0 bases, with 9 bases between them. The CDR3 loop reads CASNLFMNTEAFF. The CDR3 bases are TGTGCCAGCAATTTGTTCATGAACACTGAAGCTTTCTTT.